Below, 20 T cell receptor beta chains from the same sample are listed, as sequenced in a study of T cells after posttransplantation cyclophosphamide. This table comes from immunoSEQ multiplex PCR, and its TCRdb copy is limited to in-frame clones, with some not included. Recorded here are tens of thousands of clones, none singletons. Sequencing was performed on PBMCs. The receptors were sampled from a woman aged 60 to 75 in good health, CMV-negative, and a related stem cell transplant donor.

The sample holds many counts of this clone. The chain is built from TRBV5-8 and TRBJ2-7; TRBD2 matches at 11 bases. Germline CDR1 is SGHTS and CDR2 is YDEGEE. This CDR3 has 16 residues. Germline trimming cut 0 bases from V and 2 bases from J; bases unmatched to any gene: 4. The CDR3 DNA reads TGTGCCAGCAGCTTGGCGGCTAGCGGGGGGACCTACGAGCAGTACTTC. The encoded protein is CASSLAASGGTYEQYF.

This clone is deemed medium-sized (0.01 to 0.1%). The V and J genes are TRBV4-3 and TRBJ2-7; TRBD2 matches at 7 bases. The CDR3 length is 15 residues. The V gene's germline CDR1 is LGHNA and CDR2 YSLEER. After removal of 1 base from V and 2 bases from J, the junction contained 5 bases not matched to a gene. The CDR3 region has the DNA TGCGCCAGCAGCCAAGTTACCGGGGGGACCTACGAGCAGTACTTC. It is translated as CASSQVTGGTYEQYF.

This clone was seen many times. The chain recombines TRBV19 with TRBJ2-3, with TRBD2 identical over 9 bases. With V trimmed by 6 bases and J by 2 bases, 9 bases remained unmatched. This CDR3 is 16 amino acids long. Germline V gene sequence: CDR1 LNHDA, CDR2 SQIVND (reference sequence). CDR3 sequence (DNA): TGTGCCAGTAGCGTCGGGACTAGCAGAAACACAGATACGCAGTATTTT. Translating gives CASSVGTSRNTDTQYF.

This clone has a count of ten or more. This rearrangement joins TRBV6-1 to TRBJ2-1; 9 bases are shared with TRBD2. Per germline, CDR1 MNHNS and CDR2 SASEGT. Germline trimming cut 9 bases from V and 6 bases from J; bases unmatched to any gene: 9. This CDR3 contains 14 residues. CDR3 amino acids: CASSPGLAPNEQFF. For the CDR3, the DNA is TGTGCCAGTTCACCGGGACTAGCCCCCAATGAGCAGTTCTTC.

This clone came up many times. V is TRBV2 and J is TRBJ2-1; D perhaps matches TRBD2 (6 bases). Trimming pared 9 bases from V and 1 base from J, leaving 13 bases between. The germline V gene encodes CDR1 SNHLY and CDR2 FYNNEI. The CDR3 length is 14 residues. The CDR3 is CASLQLASYNEQFF. In DNA, the CDR3 is TGTGCCAGTCTACAACTAGCTTCCTACAATGAGCAGTTCTTC.

This clone has only a few counts. The chain has TRBV12-3 or TRBV12-4 and TRBJ1-2; D not resolved. V shed 5 bases and J shed 13 bases, with 14 bases lying between them. The CDR3 consists of 11 residues. The CDR3 nucleotides read TGTGCCAGCAGTGACGACATTCATCGCACCTTC. Protein sequence: CASSDDIHRTF.

This clone was found many times. The chain links TRBV27 to TRBJ2-1, with D possibly TRBD1 on 6 matching bases. Between the trimmed V and J ends, which lost 6 bases and 6 bases, there was a span of 15 bases. CDR3 length: 14 residues. Germline lookup yields CDR1 MNHEY and CDR2 SMNVEV (reference sequence). This chain's CDR3 is CASRDIRDTNEQFF. The CDR3 DNA reads as TGTGCCAGCAGGGATATACGGGACACCAATGAGCAGTTCTTC.

V gene TRBV5-6 combines with J gene TRBJ1-2, with 7 positions matching TRBD1. The V gene end was trimmed by 4 bases and the J gene end by 2 bases; junction bases not matched to a gene: 5. Germline-derived CDR1 and CDR2 are SGHDT and YYEEEE. The length of the CDR3 is 14 residues. For the CDR3, the DNA is TGTGCCAGCAGCCCCCAGGGACAGAACTATGGCTACACCTTC. It encodes CASSPQGQNYGYTF.

This clone was seen only a few times. The rearrangement joins TRBV28 to TRBJ1-1, with 9 positions matching TRBD1. The CDR3 runs to 15 residues. Germline V gene data show CDR1 as MDHEN and CDR2 as SYDVKM. With 6 bases clipped from V and 1 base from J, the junction kept 6 bases outside the gene matches. As DNA, the CDR3 is TGTGCCAGCAGCCCATGGACAGGGGCGAACACTGAAGCTTTCTTT. Translated, it gives CASSPWTGANTEAFF.

This clone was recorded many times. The chain couples TRBV12-3 or TRBV12-4 to TRBJ1-2, with 7 nucleotides matching TRBD1. The CDR3 length is 15 residues. J was trimmed by 8 bases and V by 4 bases; bases with no gene match: 13. This CDR3 reads CASSSLSDRVVGYTF. The CDR3 nucleotides read TGTGCCAGCAGTTCCCTCTCAGACAGGGTAGTAGGCTACACCTTC.

This clone was seen many times. The J gene is TRBJ2-6, the V gene TRBV28; D unclear. The CDR3 contains 15 residues. The V and J ends lost 5 bases and 0 bases respectively, with 8 bases between them. From germline, CDR1 is MDHEN and CDR2 SYDVKM. CDR3 sequence reads: CASSPTGSGANVLTF. DNA for the CDR3: TGTGCCAGCAGTCCAACGGGCTCTGGGGCCAACGTCCTGACTTTC.

This clone occurred a few times. This chain links TRBV27 with TRBJ2-3, with 10 bases fitting TRBD1. The CDR3 totals 19 residues. V lost 1 base to trimming and J lost 2 bases; unmatched junction nucleotides: 12. CDR1 is MNHEY and CDR2 is SMNVEV in the germline V gene (reference sequence). CDR3 in amino acids: CASSLLPDRGGFFTDTQYF. In DNA, the CDR3 is TGTGCCAGCAGTTTATTGCCGGACAGGGGGGGGTTCTTCACAGATACGCAGTATTTT.

This clone was found many times. The chain carries TRBV2 and TRBJ2-7; 9 nucleotides align to TRBD2. Per germline, CDR1 SNHLY and CDR2 FYNNEI. CDR3 length: 16 amino acids. V shed 6 bases and J 0 bases; nucleotides not matched to a gene: 9. The CDR3: CASSQELAGSSYEQYF. CDR3 nucleotides: TGTGCCAGCAGCCAGGAACTAGCGGGTAGCTCCTACGAGCAGTACTTC.

The rearrangement links TRBV27 to TRBJ2-5, with TRBD2 identical over 10 bases. In germline, CDR1 is MNHEY, CDR2 SMNVEV (reference sequence). Unmatched junction bases numbered 11, after V lost 6 bases and J lost 1 base. The CDR3 consists of 17 residues. The CDR3 sequence: CASSYRTSGEIQETQYF. In DNA form, the CDR3 reads TGTGCCAGCAGCTATAGGACTAGCGGAGAGATCCAAGAGACCCAGTACTTC.

This clone was detected ten times or more. V is TRBV5-6 and J is TRBJ1-1; D uncertain. The CDR3 loop spans 15 amino acids. Germline lookup yields CDR1 SGHDT and CDR2 YYEEEE. Between the trimmed V and J ends, which lost 2 bases and 1 base, there was a span of 12 bases. The CDR3: CASSFRRQANTEAFF. The CDR3 DNA reads TGTGCCAGCAGCTTCCGGAGGCAGGCGAACACTGAAGCTTTCTTT.

This clone was seen many times. The chain couples TRBV4-2 to TRBJ2-6; 9 bases align to TRBD1. CDR3 length equals 19 residues. The junction had 6 bases not matched to a gene; V was cut back by 0 bases and J by 0 bases. Germline V lookup: CDR1 LGHNA, CDR2 YNFKEQ. In DNA form, the CDR3 reads TGTGCCAGCAGCCAAGAAGGGGACAGGGTAAGCTCTGGGGCCAACGTCCTGACTTTC. Translation gives CASSQEGDRVSSGANVLTF.

This clone was detected many times. The V call is TRBV28, the J call TRBJ1-2; 7 nucleotides match TRBD1. CDR3 size: 14 residues. Germline values: CDR1 MDHEN, CDR2 SYDVKM. The V and J ends lost 2 bases and 7 bases, in that order; junction bases with no gene match: 7. The CDR3 spells CASSLTRQGRGYTF. In nucleotides, the CDR3 is TGTGCCAGCAGTTTAACGCGACAGGGTCGTGGCTACACCTTC.

This clone has at least ten counts. The chain links TRBV5-1 to TRBJ2-1, with 10 positions matching TRBD2. The V and J ends lost 5 bases and 8 bases, in that order; junction bases with no gene match: 4. This CDR3 spans 13 amino acids. CDR1 is SGHRS and CDR2 is YFSETQ in the germline V gene. The CDR3 loop reads CASSTSGNYEQFF. The CDR3 nucleotides read TGCGCCAGCAGTACTAGCGGGAACTATGAGCAGTTCTTC.

The table lists this clone with many counts. V and J are TRBV2 and TRBJ2-2, with TRBD1 as a possible D gene (6 bases). The germline V gene encodes CDR1 SNHLY and CDR2 FYNNEI. The CDR3 runs to 17 residues. The V end lost 2 bases, the J end lost 2 bases, and 15 bases lay between the germline ends. Written as DNA, the CDR3 is TGTGCCAGCAGTGAATCGTGGACAGCGAAAAACACCGGGGAGCTGTTTTTT. It specifies CASSESWTAKNTGELFF.

The sample holds many counts of this clone. V and J are TRBV4-3 and TRBJ1-6; D is ambiguous. The germline gives CDR1 LGHNA, CDR2 YSLEER. The V and J ends lost 0 bases and 9 bases respectively, with 15 bases between them. The CDR3 has 16 residues. The CDR3 region is CASSQDAGLRGSPLHF. The CDR3 region has the DNA TGCGCCAGCAGCCAAGATGCGGGGTTACGGGGTTCACCCCTCCACTTT.